The 3 T cell receptor beta chains reported below all come from one sample, sequenced in a study of T cell responses to AZD1222 COVID-19 vaccine. The protocol was immunoSEQ multiplex PCR, while the TCRdb copy is restricted to in-frame clones and leaves out a portion. The table lists about 150,000 clones, approximately 89% of them singletons. Specimen: peripheral blood, collected on day 0 of AZD1222 vaccination. The receptors were sampled from an adult in good health.

The J gene is TRBJ2-2, the V gene TRBV5-4; D gene ambiguous. CDR3 size: 15 residues. Germline V gene data show CDR1 as SGHNT and CDR2 as YYREEE (reference sequence). The ends were cut back, 4 bases at V and 0 bases at J, with 10 bases in the middle. The CDR3 sequence is CASSRPVANTGELFF. The CDR3 DNA reads TGTGCCAGCAGCCGACCAGTCGCGAACACCGGGGAGCTGTTTTTT.

The V and J genes are TRBV14 and TRBJ2-7; 8 positions match TRBD1. The CDR3 consists of 15 residues. V gave up 4 bases and J gave up 5 bases; unmatched junction bases: 10. Germline V gene lookup returns CDR1 SGHDN and CDR2 FVKESK. The CDR3 is CASSLTWDRRDEQYF. DNA of the CDR3: TGTGCCAGCAGCCTGACATGGGACAGGCGGGACGAGCAGTACTTC.

The gene calls are TRBV11-2 and TRBJ1-2; D is possibly TRBD1 (5 bases). The CDR3 length is 16 residues. CDR1 SGHAT and CDR2 FQNNGV come from the germline V gene. V was cut by 5 bases and J by 4 bases, with 20 bases left in between. CDR3 in amino acids: CASSPLRGRTLYGYTF. The CDR3, as DNA: TGTGCCAGCAGCCCGTTGAGGGGCAGGACACTCTATGGCTACACCTTC.